Listed here is a single T cell receptor (beta chain). As yet, its antigen is unknown. The data are from a study of T cell responses to AZD1222 COVID-19 vaccine. Study context: Whether given at about 4 or about 12 weeks, second doses were pooled.

The germline V gene encodes CDR1 LGHNA and CDR2 YNFKEQ. The CDR3 consists of 14 residues. V gave up 4 bases and J gave up 5 bases, with 14 bases separating them. General study points: In all cases, repertoires were sampled only after the peak T cell response. The study found vaccine-associated CD4 TCRs spanning spike, dominant at 160-218 and 743-854.

Data came from immunoSEQ multiplex PCR; TCRdb stores just in-frame clones and leaves some out. The sample lists 75,000 to 100,000 clones, just over 90% occurring once. Material: peripheral blood, obtained on day 0 of AZD1222 vaccination. The sequence was obtained from an adult in good health. The chain carries TRBV4-2 and TRBJ2-5; D gene uncertain. In nucleotides, the CDR3 is TGTGCCAGCAGCCCCCGCTTAAAACGGGAGACCCAGTACTTC. Translation gives CASSPRLKRETQYF.